The 30 T cell receptor beta chains reported below all come from one sample, sequenced in a study of blood T cell repertoires in COVID-19 (dated by TCRdb to 2018 to 2021). To prepare the library, the immunoSEQ multiplex PCR assay was applied. In its TCRdb copy, this immuneACCESS table keeps in-frame sequences only and misses some clones. Where compared with another copy, unresolved V genes explain less than half of these, and the others have no known cause. For this sample the table gives around 320,000 clones, of which approximately 85% were detected only once. Clones ranked in the top ten supply just over 7% of the sample. Material for sequencing was peripheral blood. The receptors originated from a human donor in a cohort sampled during active COVID-19.

The chain employs TRBV7-8 and TRBJ1-1; weak D call: TRBD1 (6 bases). The CDR3 has 14 residues. V was shortened by 5 bases and J by 4 bases, with 14 bases between the two germline ends. The germline gives CDR1 SGHVS, CDR2 FQNEAQ. Here the CDR3 DNA reads TGTGCCAGCAGCCTTTCAGGGGCGGGCACTGAAGCTTTCTTT. As protein: CASSLSGAGTEAFF.

This clone showed up just a few times. This rearrangement joins TRBV7-2 to TRBJ1-5, with TRBD1 matching over 7 bases. The germline gives CDR1 SGHTA, CDR2 FQGNSA. The CDR3 is 16 residues long. V dropped 4 bases and J dropped 2; count of bases not matched to a gene: 8. CDR3 bases: TGTGCCAGCAGCTGGAAGGGGGACAGATGCAATCAGCCCCAGCATTTT. It specifies CASSWKGDRCNQPQHF. Using reference TRBV7-2 and TRBJ1-5 for the parts outside the CDR3, the full variable domain is GAGVSQSPSNKVTEKGKDVELRCDPISGHTALYWYRQSLGQGLEFLIYFQGNSAPDKSGLPSDRFSAERTGGSVSTLTIQRTQQEDSAVYLCASSWKGDRCNQPQHFGDGTRLSIL.

V gene TRBV7-9 combines with J gene TRBJ2-7; the match to TRBD2 covers 7 bases. V lost 1 base and J lost 0; bases outside the gene matches: 0. The CDR3 sequence is 14 residues long. Germline V gives CDR1 SEHNR, CDR2 FQNEAQ (reference sequence). Here the CDR3 DNA reads TGTGCCAGCAGCTTAGGGACTAGCTCCTACGAGCAGTACTTC. This codes for CASSLGTSSYEQYF.

This clone came up a few times. The chain is built from TRBV10-2 and TRBJ2-7; 11 nucleotides align to TRBD1. The trim removed 6 bases at V and 6 bases at J, leaving 4 bases unmatched. Germline assignment: CDR1 WSHSY and CDR2 SAAADI. This CDR3 is built from 13 residues. CDR3 coding DNA: TGCGCCAGCAGGCTTGGGACAGGGGGCGAGCAGTACTTC. Translated, it gives CASRLGTGGEQYF.

CDR3 bases: TGTGCCAGCAGTGAAGTGAGAGGGTGGCGATCCTACGAGCAGTACTTC. Protein sequence: CASSEVRGWRSYEQYF. The chain combines TRBV2 with TRBJ2-7; TRBD2 might be the D (5 bases). The V end was cut by 1 base, the J end by 1 base, with 14 bases between. CDR3 length: 16 residues. Germline V CDR1 and CDR2: SNHLY, FYNNEI.

The rearrangement uses TRBV18 and TRBJ1-2; 11 bases are shared with TRBD1. This CDR3 spans 16 amino acids. Germline CDR1 reads KGHSH; CDR2 reads LQKENI. V was clipped by 4 bases and J by 2 bases; unmatched bases: 6. CDR3 loop: CASSQPGQGANYGYTF. DNA of the CDR3: TGTGCCAGCTCACAGCCTGGACAGGGGGCCAACTATGGCTACACCTTC.

This clone was found a few times. The rearrangement joins TRBV18 to TRBJ1-1; D is unclear. The CDR3 loop spans 13 amino acids. Trimming took off 2 bases at V and 5 bases at J, with 9 bases between the two ends. Germline lookup yields CDR1 KGHSH and CDR2 LQKENI. The CDR3 spells CASSPDTVTEAFF. As DNA, the CDR3 is TGTGCCAGCTCACCAGACACGGTTACTGAAGCTTTCTTT.

The V call is TRBV5-8, the J call TRBJ1-4; D unclear. This CDR3 has 15 residues. Germline CDR1 and CDR2: SGHTS and YDEGEE. V shed 7 bases and J shed 1 base, with 14 bases lying between them. This chain's CDR3 is CASEVGKVTNEKLFF. The CDR3, as DNA: TGTGCCAGCGAGGTCGGGAAAGTAACTAATGAAAAACTGTTTTTT. Filled out from reference TRBV5-8 and TRBJ1-4, the complete variable domain reads EAGVTQSPTHLIKTRGQQATLRCSPISGHTSVYWYQQALGLGLQFLLWYDEGEERNRGNFPPRFSGRQFPNYSSELNVNALELEDSALYLCASEVGKVTNEKLFFGSGTQLSVL.

The chain links TRBV18 to TRBJ1-3; no reliable D call. The germline V gene has CDR1 KGHSH and CDR2 LQKENI. This CDR3 is 15 amino acids long. V was shortened by 3 bases and J by 2 bases, with 11 bases between the two germline ends. The CDR3: CASSPERMAGNTIYF. The CDR3 region has the DNA TGTGCCAGCTCACCGGAGAGAATGGCTGGAAACACCATATATTTT. The whole variable domain, remainder taken from reference TRBV18 and TRBJ1-3, is NAGVMQNPRHLVRRRGQEARLRCSPMKGHSHVYWYRQLPEEGLKFMVYLQKENIIDESGMPKERFSAEFPKEGPSILRIQQVVRGDSAAYFCASSPERMAGNTIYFGEGSWLTVV.

V is TRBV2 and J is TRBJ1-5; the match to TRBD1 covers 12 bases. Trimming took 7 bases from V and 6 from J; bases not matched to a gene: 7. CDR3 size: 15 residues. Germline lookup yields CDR1 SNHLY and CDR2 FYNNEI. CDR3: CASKGTGGFSQPQHF. CDR3 DNA: TGTGCCAGCAAGGGGACAGGGGGCTTCAGTCAGCCCCAGCATTTT.

J is TRBJ1-2 and V is TRBV5-4; possible D gene TRBD1, 5 bases. CDR1 is SGHNT and CDR2 is YYREEE in the germline V gene (reference sequence). The CDR3 length is 14 residues. Between the trimmed V and J ends, which lost 0 bases and 6 bases, there was a span of 12 bases. The CDR3 here is CASSLGAGIHGYTF. DNA of the CDR3: TGTGCCAGCAGCTTGGGGGCAGGGATCCATGGCTACACCTTC. Full variable domain (missing parts from reference TRBV5-4 and TRBJ1-2): ETGVTQSPTHLIKTRGQQVTLRCSSQSGHNTVSWYQQALGQGPQFIFQYYREEENGRGNFPPRFSGLQFPNYSSELNVNALELDDSALYLCASSLGAGIHGYTFGSGTRLTVV.

V usage is TRBV7-3 and J usage is TRBJ2-5; 8 positions match TRBD2. This CDR3 has 14 amino acids. V was clipped by 5 bases and J by 5 bases; unmatched bases: 7. CDR1 SGHTA and CDR2 FQGTGA come from the germline V gene. CDR3 in amino acids: CASSPAGAEETQYF. The CDR3 DNA sequence: TGTGCCAGCAGCCCAGCGGGGGCGGAGGAGACCCAGTACTTC. The full variable domain, with the rest looked up from reference TRBV7-3 and TRBJ2-5, is GAGVSQTPSNKVTEKGKYVELRCDPISGHTALYWYRQSLGQGPEFLIYFQGTGAADDSGLPNDRFFAVRPEGSVSTLKIQRTERGDSAVYLCASSPAGAEETQYFGPGTRLLVL.

V and J are TRBV27 and TRBJ2-5; 11 bases line up with TRBD2. V lost 9 bases, J lost 7 bases, and 13 bases stayed unmatched. The CDR3 spans 15 residues. Germline V gene lookup returns CDR1 MNHEY and CDR2 SMNVEV (reference sequence). This chain's CDR3 is CARRVRTSGQGTQYF. The CDR3 nucleotides read TGTGCCAGAAGGGTCAGGACTAGCGGGCAGGGGACCCAGTACTTC.

This clone was seen once. CDR3 region: CASRGGQIRYGYTF. The DNA for the CDR3 is TGTGCCAGCAGGGGGGGACAGATAAGATATGGCTACACCTTC. The rearrangement links TRBV6-8 to TRBJ1-2; 7 positions match TRBD1. Germline V gene lookup returns CDR1 MNHGY and CDR2 SAAAGT. CDR3 size: 14 residues. Losses at the gene ends were 6 bases for V and 5 bases for J; bases not matched to a gene: 9.

The V call is TRBV4-1, the J call TRBJ2-1, with TRBD2 matching 10 bases. The CDR3 runs to 16 residues. Germline V gene sequence: CDR1 MGHRA, CDR2 YSYEKL. J lost 5 bases, V lost 4 bases, and 8 bases had no gene match. CDR3 bases: TGCGCCAGCAGCCGCATAAGCGGGGGGGCAAACAATGAGCAGTTCTTC. As protein: CASSRISGGANNEQFF.

This sequence joins TRBV6-5 and TRBJ1-5; D is possibly TRBD1 (5 bases). Germline CDR1 MNHEY, CDR2 SVGAGI. This CDR3 is built from 13 residues. V lost 9 bases, J lost 6 bases, and 15 bases lay in between. CDR3 coding DNA: TGTGCCAGTCTGTCGGGGGGGGGTCAGCCCCAGCATTTT. Residues: CASLSGGGQPQHF.

This sequence joins TRBV5-1 and TRBJ2-7; 7 bases line up with TRBD2. The CDR3 has 14 amino acids. Trimming cost V 4 bases and J 6 bases; bases outside gene matches: 10. In germline, CDR1 is SGHRS, CDR2 YFSETQ. The DNA for the CDR3 is TGCGCCAGCAGCCCAGTGGGGGGGACTCTCGAGCAGTACTTC. It specifies CASSPVGGTLEQYF.

This chain joins TRBV5-1 and TRBJ2-3; TRBD2 matches 7 bases. This CDR3 region has 15 residues. The V segment lost 2 bases and the J segment 0 bases; nucleotides outside the gene matches: 3. CDR1 and CDR2 from the germline V gene are SGHRS and YFSETQ. The CDR3 DNA follows: TGCGCCAGCAGCTTACAAGCGGGGAGCACAGATACGCAGTATTTT. Translating it yields CASSLQAGSTDTQYF. The variable domain in full, completed from reference TRBV5-1 and TRBJ2-3, reads KAGVTQTPRYLIKTRGQQVTLSCSPISGHRSVSWYQQTPGQGLQFLFEYFSETQRNKGNFPGRFSGRQFSNSRSEMNVSTLELGDSALYLCASSLQAGSTDTQYFGPGTRLTVL.

The chain couples TRBV7-9 to TRBJ1-5; 7 bases fit TRBD1. The length of the CDR3 is 14 residues. The germline V gene has CDR1 SEHNR and CDR2 FQNEAQ (reference sequence). The trim removed 4 bases at V and 6 bases at J, leaving 6 bases unmatched. This CDR3 reads CASSSLTGVQPQHF. The CDR3 nucleotides are TGTGCCAGCAGCTCCCTCACAGGGGTTCAGCCCCAGCATTTT.

V and J are TRBV12-5 and TRBJ2-1, with a weak D call TRBD2 (6 bases). V lost 4 bases and J 2 bases, leaving 15 bases between the germline ends. The CDR3 is made up of 16 amino acids. Germline-derived CDR1 and CDR2 are LGHNT and FRNRAP. CDR3 DNA sequence: TGTGCTAGTGGTTCCTCCGCGGGGAAACCCTACAATGAGCAGTTCTTC. The encoded protein is CASGSSAGKPYNEQFF.

The V call is TRBV18, the J call TRBJ2-7, with 9 bases that match TRBD1. Germline CDR1 reads KGHSH; CDR2 reads LQKENI. The junction had 4 bases not matched to a gene; V was cut back by 2 bases and J by 5 bases. CDR3 length: 14 amino acids. In nucleotides, the CDR3 is TGTGCCAGCTCACCAGGGACAGGGAGGGACGAGCAGTACTTC. Translation: CASSPGTGRDEQYF.

V and J are TRBV11-2 and TRBJ1-2; perhaps TRBD1 as D (6 bases). V lost 5 bases and J 4 bases, leaving 8 bases between the germline ends. The CDR3 contains 12 residues. Germline V gene data show CDR1 as SGHAT and CDR2 as FQNNGV. The CDR3 reads CASSQGPYGYTF. In nucleotides, the CDR3 is TGTGCCAGCAGCCAGGGGCCCTATGGCTACACCTTC.

This clone was seen just once. This sequence joins TRBV12-5 and TRBJ2-2; 9 bases agree with TRBD1. The CDR3 has 16 amino acids. Trimming cost V 0 bases and J 4 bases; bases outside gene matches: 3. Germline-derived CDR1 and CDR2 are LGHNT and FRNRAP. CDR3 bases: TGTGCTAGTGGTTTGGTATTGGGACAGGGCACCGGGGAGCTGTTTTTT. Translation: CASGLVLGQGTGELFF.

V is TRBV7-8 and J is TRBJ2-3; TRBD2 matches 9 bases. The V gene end was trimmed by 4 bases and the J gene end by 6 bases; junction bases not matched to a gene: 8. The CDR3 sequence is 15 residues long. CDR1 SGHVS and CDR2 FQNEAQ come from the germline V gene. The CDR3, as DNA: TGTGCCAGCAGCTATAGCGGGGGTGGTTTGGATACGCAGTATTTT. The encoded protein is CASSYSGGGLDTQYF.

This CDR3 reads CASSVNGQGTEAFF. CDR3 in DNA: TGTGCCAGCAGCGTGAATGGACAGGGCACTGAAGCTTTCTTT. The chain couples TRBV7-3 to TRBJ1-1; 8 nucleotides agree with TRBD1. CDR3 length: 14 amino acids. With 5 bases clipped from V and 4 bases from J, the junction kept 6 bases outside the gene matches. Germline V CDR1 and CDR2: SGHTA, FQGTGA. The variable domain in full, with the rest retrieved from reference TRBV7-3 and TRBJ1-1, is GAGVSQTPSNKVTEKGKYVELRCDPISGHTALYWYRQSLGQGPEFLIYFQGTGAADDSGLPNDRFFAVRPEGSVSTLKIQRTERGDSAVYLCASSVNGQGTEAFFGQGTRLTVV.

V is TRBV5-1 and J is TRBJ2-7; 10 bases line up with TRBD2. The CDR3 extends over 16 amino acids. Germline-derived CDR1 and CDR2 are SGHRS and YFSETQ. Trimming at V came to 0 bases and at J to 1 base, leaving 4 bases not matched to a gene. The CDR3 coding sequence is TGCGCCAGCAGCTTGGGTCTAGCGGGGGAATCCTACGAGCAGTACTTC. Its protein product is CASSLGLAGESYEQYF.

CDR3 coding DNA: TGTGCCAGCAGCCACCCCAGGGTAACGAACACCGGGGAGCTGTTTTTT. Amino acids: CASSHPRVTNTGELFF. The chain uses TRBV11-2 and TRBJ2-2; tentatively, D is TRBD1 (5 bases). Trimming removed 5 bases at V and 0 bases at J, with 13 bases between. There are 16 residues in the CDR3. Germline CDR1 is SGHAT and CDR2 is FQNNGV.

V usage is TRBV28 and J usage is TRBJ1-3; D remains ambiguous. Trimming took off 3 bases at V and 3 bases at J, with 12 bases between the two ends. The CDR3 covers 15 residues. From germline, CDR1 is MDHEN and CDR2 SYDVKM. CDR3 sequence: CASSLGVRRGNTIYF. As DNA, the CDR3 is TGTGCCAGCAGTTTGGGCGTTCGACGTGGAAACACCATATATTTT. Looking up the rest from reference TRBV28 and TRBJ1-3 gives the full variable domain: DVKVTQSSRYLVKRTGEKVFLECVQDMDHENMFWYRQDPGLGLRLIYFSYDVKMKEKGDIPEGYSVSREKKERFSLILESASTNQTSMYLCASSLGVRRGNTIYFGEGSWLTVV.

The rearrangement joins TRBV5-1 to TRBJ2-2; D remains ambiguous. The germline V gene encodes CDR1 SGHRS and CDR2 YFSETQ. This CDR3 has 15 residues. Trimming removed 1 base at V and 1 base at J, with 8 bases between. Here the CDR3 DNA reads TGCGCCAGCAGCTTGAGCCTCTTGAACACCGGGGAGCTGTTTTTT. This encodes CASSLSLLNTGELFF.

This chain links TRBV7-3 with TRBJ1-1, with 12 bases fitting TRBD1. Germline CDR1 SGHTA, CDR2 FQGTGA. CDR3 size: 17 residues. V trimming: 2 bases; J trimming: 4 bases; junction bases outside the gene matches: 8. The CDR3 sequence is CASSLLGQGAAGTEAFF. The CDR3 region has the DNA TGTGCCAGCAGCTTATTGGGACAGGGGGCTGCGGGCACTGAAGCTTTCTTT.